This T cell receptor (beta chain) was retrieved from a study of blood T cell repertoires in COVID-19. At the level of the study: Samples came from the United States, Italy and Spain, spanning acute and convalescent COVID-19. From T cells, B-cell-depleted T cells, or PBMCs came the material, which was cDNA or gDNA.

V shed 3 bases, J shed 2 bases, and the junction held 13 bases outside the gene matches. This CDR3 region has 17 residues. Germline CDR1 reads MGHRA; CDR2 reads YSYEKL. The authors' processing: Estimated nucleated cell counts came from reference gene primer amplification. Clones were sequenced by immunoSEQ multiplex PCR, and TCRdb holds only the in-frame ones, with some missing. From that table come the V and J calls and clone size; the DNA was used to work out D and trimming. Counted here are hundreds of thousands of clones, roughly 87% occurring once; the ten biggest clones make up 0.65% to 0.8%. Sequenced sample: peripheral blood. The clonotype comes from a human donor in a cohort sampled during active COVID-19. The chain combines TRBV4-1 with TRBJ2-7; 7 bases are a match to TRBD1. The CDR3 region has the DNA TGCGCCAGCAGCCAGGGGCGACTCGGGACAGCCACCTACGAGCAGTACTTC. Its protein product is CASSQGRLGTATYEQYF.